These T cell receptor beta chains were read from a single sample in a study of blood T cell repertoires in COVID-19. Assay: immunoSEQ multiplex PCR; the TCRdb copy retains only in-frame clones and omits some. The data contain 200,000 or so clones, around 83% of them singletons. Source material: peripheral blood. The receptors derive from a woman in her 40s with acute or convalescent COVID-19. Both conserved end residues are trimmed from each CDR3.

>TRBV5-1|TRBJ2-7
ASSLGSTTGGSYEQY
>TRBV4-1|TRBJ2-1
ASSQGWGRKLNEQF
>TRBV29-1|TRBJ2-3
SVDNGGTDTQY
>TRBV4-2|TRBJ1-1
ASSPGQATGTEAF
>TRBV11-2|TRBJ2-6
ASSLNRVSGANVLT
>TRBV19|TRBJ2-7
ASSLTGTRTYEQY
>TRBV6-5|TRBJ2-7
ASSSGQGIEQY
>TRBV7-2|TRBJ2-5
ASSLALGLAGETQY
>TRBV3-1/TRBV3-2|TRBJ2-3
ASSQAPSGGAWY
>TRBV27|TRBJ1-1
ASSWGTSNTEAF
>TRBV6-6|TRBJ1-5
ASSGQANQPQH
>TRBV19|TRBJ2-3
ASTHRLAGVTDTQY
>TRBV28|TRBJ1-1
ASSSGRADRPMSEAF
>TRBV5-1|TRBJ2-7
ASSLGQDSYEQY
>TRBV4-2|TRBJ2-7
ASSQALGQGSYEQY
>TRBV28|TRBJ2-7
ASSLFGDRVMYPGEQY
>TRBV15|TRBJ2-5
ATSAGFQETQY
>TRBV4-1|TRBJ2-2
ASSHFPAGGPSNTGELF
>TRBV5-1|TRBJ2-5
ASSPPAAGGQETQY
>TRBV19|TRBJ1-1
ASTRLWGTGVHTEAF
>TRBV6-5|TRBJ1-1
ASSYGGSNTEAF
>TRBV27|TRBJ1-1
ASSASGTGVTEAF
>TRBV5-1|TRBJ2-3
ASSLLGAVASGLTDTQY
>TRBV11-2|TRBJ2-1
ASSQTTTSEQF
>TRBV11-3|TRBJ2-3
ASSQFGWDTQY
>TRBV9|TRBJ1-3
ASSGTGYRDYSGNTIY
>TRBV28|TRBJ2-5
ASSPGLAGIQETQY
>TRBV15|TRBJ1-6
ATSRDQSPLH
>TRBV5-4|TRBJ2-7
ASSGGTLGYEQY
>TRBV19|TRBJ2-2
ASSQGARSTGELF
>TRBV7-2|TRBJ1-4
ASSLVQGADEKLF
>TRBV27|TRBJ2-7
ASSYSGLAGGPYEQY
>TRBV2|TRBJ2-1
ASSVRGTYNEQF
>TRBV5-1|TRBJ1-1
ASSPNRDSLNTEAF
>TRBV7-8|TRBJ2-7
ASSWSRQNYEQY
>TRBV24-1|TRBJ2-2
ATSADSGDYSNYFGELF
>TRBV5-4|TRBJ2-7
ASSLGGNYEQY
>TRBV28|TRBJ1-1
ASLRGTEAF
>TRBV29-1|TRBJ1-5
IIRDSNQPQH